This T cell receptor beta chain came from a study of shared clonotypes between healthy human individuals. V was trimmed by 5 bases and J by 7 bases, leaving 17 bases between them. Germline V gives CDR1 SGHAT, CDR2 FQNNGV. The CDR3 has 15 residues. Study results and caveats: Across subsets, estimated richness was generally greater for naive than for memory populations. Clonotype sharing among donors was thought likely to change with sequencing depth.

Several immunoSEQ 96-well plates shared each subset's DNA, each plate a replicate. The repertoire was sequenced with immunoSEQ multiplex PCR; TCRdb's copy has only in-frame clones and lacks some. The repertoire holds about 1.5 million clones, with 95% to 97% as singletons. The donors, all of them Caucasian adults, lived in Nashville, Tennessee. This clone was detected only once. What it binds is not known. This receptor was obtained from a man aged 30 to 39 in good health. Material for sequencing was naive CD4+ T cells sorted from blood. Documented subset: CD45RA+ positively selected. The J gene is TRBJ1-4, the V gene TRBV11-2; D unresolved. The CDR3 nucleotides read TGTGCCAGCAGCCCCGCCCTAGGCCGGACTGAAAAACTGTTTTTT. Translated, it gives CASSPALGRTEKLFF. The full variable domain, completed using reference TRBV11-2 and TRBJ1-4, is EAGVAQSPRYKIIEKRQSVAFWCNPISGHATLYWYQQILGQGPKLLIQFQNNGVVDDSQLPKDRFSAERLKGVDSTLKIQPAKLEDSAVYLCASSPALGRTEKLFFGSGTQLSVL.